The 4 T cell receptor beta chains presented below share a single source sample, sequenced in a study of spatial heterogeneity in lung cancer. Stated time point: sample taken at primary tumor resection. Tumor, nontumor lung or frozen PBMC supplied whole RNA that was sequenced unsorted. TCRdb used MiXCR to reprocess the 5' RACE reads, holding one entry per CDR3 protein. The sample lists about 44,000 distinct CDR3 sequences, roughly 13% occurring once. The sequenced sample was PBMCs, obtained at surgery. Every receptor here comes from a male donor with early-stage non-small cell lung cancer.

This sequence joins TRBV9 and TRBJ1-1; the D gene is possibly TRBD1 (5 bases). The germline V and J ends were trimmed by 3 bases and 1 base, with 10 bases remaining between them. The CDR3 length is 14 residues. CDR1 and CDR2 from the germline V gene are SGDLS and YYNGEE. The CDR3 nucleotides are TGTGCCAGCAGCGAGGGACCAACGAACACTGAAGCTTTCTTT. Translated, it gives CASSEGPTNTEAFF.

This clonotype was seen many times. The rearrangement links TRBV6-5 to TRBJ2-5, with TRBD2 as a possible D gene (6 bases). The CDR3 spans 14 residues. The germline CDR1 and CDR2 sequences are MNHEY and SVGAGI. V was cut by 3 bases and J by 3 bases, with 11 bases left in between. The CDR3 coding sequence is TGTGCCAGCAGTTATATCGGCGGGGAAGAGACCCAGTACTTC. It translates to CASSYIGGEETQYF.

The chain links TRBV10-3 to TRBJ2-3; TRBD2 might be the D (6 bases). This CDR3 region has 14 residues. Germline CDR1 ENHRY, CDR2 SYGVKD. V was pared by 4 bases and J by 3 bases, with 11 bases between. This CDR3 reads CAISGTGETDTQYF. CDR3 bases: TGTGCCATCAGTGGAACGGGAGAGACAGATACGCAGTATTTT.

This clonotype has just a few counts. V usage is TRBV19 and J usage is TRBJ2-7, with D unclear. Deletions cut 5 bases from V and 3 bases from J, with 14 bases between. Per germline, CDR1 LNHDA and CDR2 SQIVND (reference sequence). There are 14 residues in the CDR3. Written as DNA, the CDR3 is TGTGCCAGTAGTCCACAGACCGATAGCTACGAGCAGTACTTC. Protein: CASSPQTDSYEQYF. Variable domain in full (rest from reference TRBV19 and TRBJ2-7): DGGITQSPKYLFRKEGQNVTLSCEQNLNHDAMYWYRQDPGQGLRLIYYSQIVNDFQKGDIAEGYSVSREKKESFPLTVTSAQKNPTAFYLCASSPQTDSYEQYFGPGTRLTVT.